The 32 T cell receptor beta chains given below trace back to one sample, sequenced in a study of T cells in Graves' hyperthyroidism and ophthalmopathy. TCR beta CDR3 region amplification was performed from RNA transcripts. Primed by the HTBI set, a first-round RT-PCR was run on the TCR CDR3. TCRdb ran MiXCR on the multiplex PCR reads and lists one entry per CDR3 protein. The sample carries 600,000 to 800,000 distinct CDR3 sequences, roughly 32% recorded once. The source material was blood. The source of these receptors is a woman aged 35 to 49 with Graves' hyperthyroidism.

The gene calls are TRBV11-2 and TRBJ1-2, with D tentatively TRBD1 (5 bases). The V gene's germline CDR1 is SGHAT and CDR2 FQNNGV. The CDR3 is made up of 15 amino acids. The V and J ends lost 5 bases and 5 bases respectively, with 18 bases between them. For the CDR3, the DNA is TGTGCCAGCAGCCGAAACCGGGGACCTCCATATGGCTACACCTTC. It translates to CASSRNRGPPYGYTF. The full variable domain, completed using reference TRBV11-2 and TRBJ1-2, is EAGVAQSPRYKIIEKRQSVAFWCNPISGHATLYWYQQILGQGPKLLIQFQNNGVVDDSQLPKDRFSAERLKGVDSTLKIQPAKLEDSAVYLCASSRNRGPPYGYTFGSGTRLTVV.

CDR3 sequence (DNA): TGTGCCAGCAGCGGTGGGAGAAAATCTAACTATGGCTACACCTTC. Protein sequence: CASSGGRKSNYGYTF. V and J are TRBV2 and TRBJ1-2, with D uncertain. Looked up from germline, CDR1 is SNHLY and CDR2 is FYNNEI. Trimming shortened V by 6 bases and J by 0 bases, and 14 bases separated the two germline ends. This CDR3 has 15 amino acids. Full variable domain (remainder filled in from reference TRBV2 and TRBJ1-2): EPEVTQTPSHQVTQMGQEVILRCVPISNHLYFYWYRQILGQKVEFLVSFYNNEISEKSEIFDDQFSVERPDGSNFTLKIRSTKLEDSAMYFCASSGGRKSNYGYTFGSGTRLTVV.

V usage is TRBV29-1 and J usage is TRBJ2-7, with TRBD1 identical over 8 bases. CDR3 length: 14 residues. Germline assignment: CDR1 SQVTM and CDR2 ANQGSEA. The CDR3 is CSEEDREPSYEQYF. DNA for the CDR3: TGCAGTGAAGAGGACAGGGAGCCCTCCTACGAGCAGTACTTC.

The chain is built from TRBV6-6 and TRBJ1-2; weak D call: TRBD1 (5 bases). Germline CDR1 and CDR2: MNHNY and SVGAGI (reference sequence). The germline V and J ends were trimmed by 7 bases and 0 bases, with 15 bases remaining between them. This CDR3 has 15 amino acids. The CDR3 sequence: CASNRWDPTNYGYTF. CDR3 DNA sequence: TGTGCCAGCAACAGATGGGACCCAACTAACTATGGCTACACCTTC.

The rearrangement joins TRBV6-6 to TRBJ2-5, with 7 nucleotides matching TRBD1. The CDR3 is made up of 17 amino acids. V was clipped by 6 bases and J by 3 bases; unmatched bases: 16. The germline gives CDR1 MNHNY, CDR2 SVGAGI (reference sequence). CDR3 bases: TGTGCCAGCAGCCCCAACAGGGACAGCCTTGGGGAAGAGACCCAGTACTTC. It encodes CASSPNRDSLGEETQYF.

This chain connects TRBV10-2 to TRBJ1-2, with 8 positions matching TRBD1. CDR1 is WSHSY and CDR2 is SAAADI in the germline V gene. This CDR3 spans 13 amino acids. After removal of 6 bases from V and 4 bases from J, the junction contained 4 bases not matched to a gene. DNA for the CDR3: TGCGCCAGCAGGGCCAGGGGGCCCTATGGCTACACCTTC. Protein product: CASRARGPYGYTF.

A word on this clonotype: Given a much more abundant clone one base away, this may be a read error. This chain links TRBV13 with TRBJ1-2; perhaps TRBD1 as D (5 bases). Per the germline V gene, CDR1 is PRHDT and CDR2 is FYEKMQ (reference sequence). CDR3 length: 14 residues. The CDR3 region is CASGPTGQAYGHTF. CDR3 coding DNA: TGTGCCAGCGGCCCTACAGGCCAAGCTTATGGCCACACCTTC.

As regards this clonotype: A read error is possible here, since a much larger clone lies one base away. The chain combines TRBV24-1 with TRBJ1-6, with TRBD1 as a possible D gene (5 bases). CDR1 and CDR2 from the germline V gene are KGHDR and SFDVKD. The CDR3 contains 15 residues. Trimming left V 4 bases short and J 13 bases short, with 19 bases between. The CDR3 region is CATSEGPGSPSPLHF. The CDR3 nucleotides are TGTGCCACCAGTGAAGGGCCAGGGTCCCCGTCCCCCCTCCACTTT.

This clonotype was picked up a small number of times. The chain is built from TRBV6-5 and TRBJ2-7, with unresolved D. Deletions cut 5 bases from V and 0 bases from J, with 17 bases between. There are 16 residues in the CDR3. Germline V gene sequence: CDR1 MNHEY, CDR2 SVGAGI. The CDR3 DNA follows: TGTGCCAGCAGTCCCCACAGCCAGGCCAGCTCCTACGAGCAGTACTTC. Amino acid sequence: CASSPHSQASSYEQYF.

There are many counts of this clonotype. The genes are TRBV19 and TRBJ1-5; D gene ambiguous. The germline V gene encodes CDR1 LNHDA and CDR2 SQIVND (reference sequence). Trimming cost V 4 bases and J 0 bases, with 13 bases left between them. This CDR3 is 16 amino acids long. CDR3 in DNA: TGTGCCAGTAGTACCGACACAGCAAATAGCAATCAGCCCCAGCATTTT. Protein product: CASSTDTANSNQPQHF.

The table lists this clonotype with a count of one. One end of the junction does not line up with germline, which may come from a read error. The chain is built from TRBV7-3 and TRBJ1-5; D not resolved. The V gene's germline CDR1 is SGHTA and CDR2 FQGTGA. This CDR3 is built from 15 residues. CDR3 residues: CASSQDPRNNQPQHF. In DNA, the CDR3 is TGCGCCAGCAGCCAAGATCCTCGTAACAATCAGCCCCAGCATTTT.

This clonotype was detected ten times or more. This rearrangement joins TRBV7-8 to TRBJ1-1; D gene unclear. CDR1 is SGHVS, CDR2 FQNEAQ, per germline. CDR3 length equals 17 residues. With 0 bases removed from V and 1 base from J, the gap between germline ends came to 15 bases. The CDR3 protein is CASSLAKFGAKNTEAFF. The CDR3, as DNA: TGTGCCAGCAGCTTAGCGAAGTTTGGAGCGAAGAACACTGAAGCTTTCTTT.

This chain links TRBV6-5 with TRBJ2-6; no clear D. The CDR3 contains 13 residues. Trimming cost V 7 bases and J 4 bases, with 8 bases left between them. Germline CDR1 is MNHEY and CDR2 is SVGAGI. The CDR3 DNA reads as TGTGCCAGCACCCTGGGGGGGGCCAACGTCCTGACTTTC. Translation gives CASTLGGANVLTF.

The sample holds many counts of this clonotype. The rearrangement links TRBV27 to TRBJ2-5; 9 bases are shared with TRBD2. J gave up 1 base and V 5 bases, and 8 bases lay outside the gene matches. The CDR3 length is 16 residues. Germline lookup yields CDR1 MNHEY and CDR2 SMNVEV (reference sequence). The CDR3 DNA is TGTGCCAGCAGTCGGTGGGCTAGCGGGGCCCAAGAGACCCAGTACTTC. Protein: CASSRWASGAQETQYF.

There are many counts of this clonotype. This chain joins TRBV12-3 or TRBV12-4 and TRBJ1-5; weak D call: TRBD1 (5 bases). The CDR3 has 14 residues. Trimming left V 9 bases short and J 1 base short, with 13 bases between. The CDR3 here is CASTGDYSNQPQHF. The CDR3 bases are TGTGCCAGTACGGGGGACTACAGCAATCAGCCCCAGCATTTT.

This chain joins TRBV12-3 or TRBV12-4 and TRBJ2-7; D is unresolved. The CDR3 is 16 amino acids. Deletions cut 5 bases from V and 2 bases from J, with 19 bases between. DNA of the CDR3: TGTGCCAGCAGTCCGGGCTTGCTTACGACCCCCTACGAGCAGTACTTC. The encoded protein is CASSPGLLTTPYEQYF.

V is TRBV20-1 and J is TRBJ2-5, with 9 bases aligning to TRBD2. The ends lost 6 bases at V and 3 bases at J; junction bases unmatched: 11. Germline CDR1 DFQATT, CDR2 SNEGSKA (reference sequence). This CDR3 is built from 15 residues. CDR3 coding DNA: TGCAGTGCCCCTGCGGCGGGAGGGGGGAAAGAGACCCAGTACTTC. It yields the protein CSAPAAGGGKETQYF.

The gene calls are TRBV7-9 and TRBJ2-5, with D possibly being TRBD1 (6 bases). Trimming shortened V by 1 base and J by 5 bases, and 17 bases separated the two germline ends. This CDR3 region has 16 residues. The germline CDR1 and CDR2 sequences are SEHNR and FQNEAQ (reference sequence). The CDR3 here is CASSLVPPRGGETQYF. CDR3 DNA sequence: TGTGCCAGCAGCTTAGTTCCTCCAAGAGGGGGTGAGACCCAGTACTTC.

On this clonotype: A much larger clone lies a single base off, so this may be a read error. This chain links TRBV10-3 with TRBJ1-6; D is uncertain. This CDR3 has 12 amino acids. The germline V gene encodes CDR1 ENHRY and CDR2 SYGVKD. Trimming left V 5 bases short and J 9 bases short, with 8 bases between. CDR3 DNA: TGTGCCATCAGTTACCATGGTTCACCCCTCCACTTT. Translating it yields CAISYHGSPLHF.

This clonotype was counted at least ten times. The V call is TRBV7-8, the J call TRBJ1-2; D call uncertain. This CDR3 region has 13 residues. Trimming removed 5 bases from V and 8 bases from J, with 15 bases in between. Germline-derived CDR1 and CDR2 are SGHVS and FQNEAQ. The CDR3 here is CASSIGSGWGYTF. As DNA, the CDR3 is TGTGCCAGCAGCATAGGGTCAGGTTGGGGCTACACCTTC. Together with reference TRBV7-8 and TRBJ1-2, the CDR3 gives the full variable domain: GAGVSQSPRYKVAKRGQDVALRCDPISGHVSLFWYQQALGQGPEFLTYFQNEAQLDKSGLPSDRFFAERPEGSVSTLKIQRTQQEDSAVYLCASSIGSGWGYTFGSGTRLTVV.

This clonotype was detected only a few times. The gene calls are TRBV7-2 and TRBJ1-6; 7 bases fit TRBD1. CDR1 is SGHTA, CDR2 FQGNSA, per germline. The CDR3 length is 14 residues. With 5 bases clipped from V and 7 bases from J, the junction kept 5 bases outside the gene matches. The DNA for the CDR3 is TGTGCCAGCAGCCCCCAGGGGGTAAATTCACCCCTCCACTTT. This gives the protein CASSPQGVNSPLHF.

The table lists this clonotype with a few counts. The V gene is TRBV29-1, the J gene TRBJ2-1, with D hard to call. Germline CDR1 reads SQVTM; CDR2 reads ANQGSEA. The CDR3 has 12 amino acids. V was clipped by 6 bases and J by 1 base, with 7 bases between them. CDR3 sequence reads: CSVAGSYNEQFF. The CDR3 DNA sequence: TGCAGCGTCGCCGGGTCCTACAATGAGCAGTTCTTC.

This clonotype was seen repeatedly, ten times or more. This chain joins TRBV10-3 and TRBJ1-2; D unresolved. The CDR3 loop spans 15 amino acids. CDR1 and CDR2 (germline): ENHRY, SYGVKD. The V gene lost 3 bases and the J gene lost 6 bases, with 17 bases spanning the gap. CDR3 DNA: TGTGCCATCAGTGACCTCCTGCGCAACGACAATGGCTACACCTTC. It codes for CAISDLLRNDNGYTF.

V gene TRBV29-1 combines with J gene TRBJ2-7; D remains ambiguous. This CDR3 region has 12 residues. The ends were cut back, 4 bases at V and 7 bases at J, with 14 bases in the middle. Germline V CDR1 and CDR2: SQVTM, ANQGSEA. The CDR3 coding sequence is TGCAGCGTTGCGGGTGGGTCTGAGGAGCAGTACTTC. It encodes CSVAGGSEEQYF.

This clonotype was counted at least ten times. CDR3 bases: TGTGCCAGCAGCGTAAAATCTGGGGCCAACGTCCTGACTTTC. Its protein product is CASSVKSGANVLTF. The genes are TRBV9 and TRBJ2-6; D is uncertain. With 1 base removed from V and 1 base from J, the gap between germline ends came to 3 bases. This CDR3 contains 14 residues. The germline gives CDR1 SGDLS, CDR2 YYNGEE.

The CDR3 region has the DNA TGCGCCAGCAGCCAAAACAGGGTAAACCAGCCCCAGCATTTT. Its translation: CASSQNRVNQPQHF. V gene TRBV4-3 combines with J gene TRBJ1-5; D is perhaps TRBD1 (6 bases). CDR1 LGHNA and CDR2 YSLEER come from the germline V gene. The CDR3 spans 14 residues. Trimming left V 2 bases short and J 7 bases short, with 12 bases between.

The table lists this clonotype with many counts. The genes are TRBV7-8 and TRBJ2-5, with D possibly being TRBD1 (5 bases). Germline values: CDR1 SGHVS, CDR2 FQNEAQ. This CDR3 comprises 13 residues. Between the trimmed V and J ends, which lost 3 bases and 3 bases, there was a span of 8 bases. CDR3 sequence reads: CASSLGRKETQYF. CDR3 coding DNA: TGTGCCAGCAGCTTGGGGCGGAAAGAGACCCAGTACTTC.

This clonotype was seen ten or more times. The V call is TRBV15, the J call TRBJ1-2, with D possibly being TRBD1 (5 bases). V was cut by 0 bases and J by 8 bases, with 10 bases left in between. CDR3 length equals 13 residues. Germline V gene sequence: CDR1 LNHNV, CDR2 YYDKDF (reference sequence). This CDR3 reads CATSREIGVGYTF. The CDR3 DNA reads as TGTGCCACCAGCAGAGAAATAGGGGTCGGCTACACCTTC.

The rearrangement uses TRBV19 and TRBJ1-2, with D unresolved. The germline gives CDR1 LNHDA, CDR2 SQIVND (reference sequence). The V and J ends lost 7 bases and 7 bases respectively, with 10 bases between them. The CDR3 extends over 11 amino acids. CDR3 nucleotides: TGTGCCAGTAATCAAGGCTCTGGCTACACCTTC. The encoded protein is CASNQGSGYTF.

This clonotype showed up just a few times. The V gene is TRBV3-1, the J gene TRBJ2-7; TRBD1 aligns across 7 bases. The CDR3 spans 15 residues. V lost 4 bases and J lost 2; bases outside the gene matches: 8. CDR1 and CDR2 (germline): LGHDT, YNNKEL (reference sequence). For the CDR3, the DNA is TGTGCCAGCAGCCGAGCAGGACAGGCCACCTACGAGCAGTACTTC. This translates into CASSRAGQATYEQYF.

This chain links TRBV4-2 with TRBJ2-7; the match to TRBD2 covers 7 bases. The J segment lost 6 bases and the V segment lost 0 bases, leaving 2 bases of the junction unmatched. The CDR3 loop spans 13 amino acids. The germline V gene has CDR1 LGHNA and CDR2 YNFKEQ. The CDR3: CASSQEGGSEQYF. The CDR3 region has the DNA TGTGCCAGCAGCCAAGAGGGGGGGAGCGAGCAGTACTTC.

This rearrangement joins TRBV18 to TRBJ1-5, with TRBD1 as a possible D gene (6 bases). The CDR3 runs 14 residues. V was cut by 2 bases and J by 6 bases, with 11 bases left in between. CDR1 is KGHSH and CDR2 is LQKENI in the germline V gene. CDR3 DNA sequence: TGTGCCAGCTCACCAGGGGGCTTTGGTCAGCCCCAGCATTTT. It codes for CASSPGGFGQPQHF. The whole variable domain, remainder taken from reference TRBV18 and TRBJ1-5, is NAGVMQNPRHLVRRRGQEARLRCSPMKGHSHVYWYRQLPEEGLKFMVYLQKENIIDESGMPKERFSAEFPKEGPSILRIQQVVRGDSAAYFCASSPGGFGQPQHFGDGTRLSIL.